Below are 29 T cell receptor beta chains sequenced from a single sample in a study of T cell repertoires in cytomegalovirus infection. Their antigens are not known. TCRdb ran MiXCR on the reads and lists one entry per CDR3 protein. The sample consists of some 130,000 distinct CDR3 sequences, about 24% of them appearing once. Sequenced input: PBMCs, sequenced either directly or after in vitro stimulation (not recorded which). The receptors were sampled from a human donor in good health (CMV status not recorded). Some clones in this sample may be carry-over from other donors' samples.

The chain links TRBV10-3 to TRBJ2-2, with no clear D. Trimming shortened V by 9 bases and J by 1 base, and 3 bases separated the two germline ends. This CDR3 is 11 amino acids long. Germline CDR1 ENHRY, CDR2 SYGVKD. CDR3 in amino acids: CAIGNTGELFF. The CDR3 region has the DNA TGTGCCATAGGGAACACCGGGGAGCTGTTTTTT.

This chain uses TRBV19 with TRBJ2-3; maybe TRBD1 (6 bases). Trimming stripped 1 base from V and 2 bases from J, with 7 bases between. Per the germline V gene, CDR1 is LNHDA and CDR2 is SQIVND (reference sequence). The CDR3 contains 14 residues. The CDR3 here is CASSIGTVTDTQYF. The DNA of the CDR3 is TGTGCCAGTAGTATAGGGACAGTCACAGATACGCAGTATTTT.

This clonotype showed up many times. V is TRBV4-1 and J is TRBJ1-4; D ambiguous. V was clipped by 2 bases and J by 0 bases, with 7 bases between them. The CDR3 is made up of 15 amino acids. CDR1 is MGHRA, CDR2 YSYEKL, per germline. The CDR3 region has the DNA TGCGCCAGCAGCCAATCAGCTGCAACTAATGAAAAACTGTTTTTT. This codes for CASSQSAATNEKLFF.

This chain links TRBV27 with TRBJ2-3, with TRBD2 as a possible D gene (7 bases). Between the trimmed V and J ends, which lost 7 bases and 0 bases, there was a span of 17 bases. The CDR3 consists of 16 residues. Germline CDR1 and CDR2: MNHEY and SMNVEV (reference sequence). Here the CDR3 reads CASNQGRVTSTDTQYF. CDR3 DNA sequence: TGTGCCAGCAACCAGGGGAGGGTGACTAGCACAGATACGCAGTATTTT.

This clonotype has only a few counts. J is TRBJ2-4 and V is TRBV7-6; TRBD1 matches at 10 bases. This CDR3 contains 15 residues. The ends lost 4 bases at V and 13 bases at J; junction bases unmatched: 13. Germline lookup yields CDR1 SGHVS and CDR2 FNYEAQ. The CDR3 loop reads CASSWGAGTGDLQYF. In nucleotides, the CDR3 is TGTGCCAGCAGCTGGGGGGCGGGGACAGGGGACCTCCAGTACTTC.

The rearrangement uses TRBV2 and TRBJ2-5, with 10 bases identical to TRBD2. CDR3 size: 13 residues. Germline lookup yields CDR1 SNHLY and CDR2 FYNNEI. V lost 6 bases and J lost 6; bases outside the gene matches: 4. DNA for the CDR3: TGTGCCAGCAGAAGCGGGAGGGGACAGACCCAGTACTTC. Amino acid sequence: CASRSGRGQTQYF.

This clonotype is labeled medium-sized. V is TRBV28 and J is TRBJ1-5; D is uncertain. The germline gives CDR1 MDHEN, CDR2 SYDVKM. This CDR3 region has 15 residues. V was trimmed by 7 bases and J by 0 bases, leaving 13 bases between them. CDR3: CASKDRADSNQPQHF. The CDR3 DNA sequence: TGTGCCAGCAAAGACCGGGCGGATAGCAATCAGCCCCAGCATTTT.

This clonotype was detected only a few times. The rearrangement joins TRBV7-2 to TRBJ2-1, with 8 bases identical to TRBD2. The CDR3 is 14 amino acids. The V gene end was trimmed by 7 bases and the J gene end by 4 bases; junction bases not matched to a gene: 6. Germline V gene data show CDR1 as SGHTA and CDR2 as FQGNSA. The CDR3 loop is CASNAGLDYNEQFF. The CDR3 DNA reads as TGTGCCAGCAATGCGGGACTAGATTACAATGAGCAGTTCTTC.

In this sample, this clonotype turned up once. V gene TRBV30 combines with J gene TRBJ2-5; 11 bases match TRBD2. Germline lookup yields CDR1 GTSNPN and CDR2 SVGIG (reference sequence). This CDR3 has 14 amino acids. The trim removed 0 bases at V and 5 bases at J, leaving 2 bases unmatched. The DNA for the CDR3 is TGTGCCTGGAGTGTCACTAGCGGGAGTGAGACCCAGTACTTC. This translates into CAWSVTSGSETQYF. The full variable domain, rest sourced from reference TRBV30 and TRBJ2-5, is SQTIHQWPATLVQPVGSPLSLECTVEGTSNPNLYWYRQAAGRGLQLLFYSVGIGQISSEVPQNLSASRPQDRQFILSSKKLLLSDSGFYLCAWSVTSGSETQYFGPGTRLLVL.

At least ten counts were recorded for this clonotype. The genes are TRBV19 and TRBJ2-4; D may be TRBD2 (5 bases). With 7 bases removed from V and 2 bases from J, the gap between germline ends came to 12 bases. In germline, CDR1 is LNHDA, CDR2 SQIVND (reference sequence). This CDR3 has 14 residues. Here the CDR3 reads CASTPEGSKNIQYF. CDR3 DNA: TGTGCCAGTACTCCCGAGGGCTCCAAAAACATTCAGTACTTC.

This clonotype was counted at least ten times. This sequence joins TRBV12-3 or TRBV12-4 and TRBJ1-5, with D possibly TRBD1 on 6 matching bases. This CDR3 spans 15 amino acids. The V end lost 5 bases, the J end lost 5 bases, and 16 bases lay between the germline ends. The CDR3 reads CASSITGTSDQPQHF. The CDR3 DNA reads TGTGCCAGCAGTATTACCGGGACATCTGATCAGCCCCAGCATTTT.

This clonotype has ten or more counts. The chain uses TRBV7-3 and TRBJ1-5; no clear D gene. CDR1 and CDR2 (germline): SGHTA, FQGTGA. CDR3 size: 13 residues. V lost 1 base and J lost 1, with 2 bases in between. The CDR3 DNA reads TGTGCCAGCAGCTTAAGCAGCAATCAGCCCCAGCATTTT. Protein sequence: CASSLSSNQPQHF.

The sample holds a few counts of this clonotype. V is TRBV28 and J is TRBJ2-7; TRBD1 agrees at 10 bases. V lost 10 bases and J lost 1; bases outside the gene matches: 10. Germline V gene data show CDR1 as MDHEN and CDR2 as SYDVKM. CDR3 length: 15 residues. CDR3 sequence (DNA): TGTGCCACGGAACGATCGGGACAGGGGTCCTACGAGCAGTACTTC. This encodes CATERSGQGSYEQYF.

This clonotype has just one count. The CDR3, as DNA: TGTGCCATCAGTGAAGCACCGGGACAGGGGTCCTATGGGGAAAAACTGTTTTTT. Its protein is CAISEAPGQGSYGEKLFF. This chain connects TRBV10-3 to TRBJ1-4, with 10 bases fitting TRBD1. The germline gives CDR1 ENHRY, CDR2 SYGVKD. This CDR3 has 18 amino acids. V shed 3 bases, J shed 8 bases, and the junction held 15 bases outside the gene matches.

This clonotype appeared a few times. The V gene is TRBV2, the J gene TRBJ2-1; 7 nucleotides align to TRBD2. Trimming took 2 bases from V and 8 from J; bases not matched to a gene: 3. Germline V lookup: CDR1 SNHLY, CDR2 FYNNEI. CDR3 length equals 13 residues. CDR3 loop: CASSERTRDEQFF. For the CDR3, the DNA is TGTGCCAGCAGTGAAAGGACTAGGGATGAGCAGTTCTTC.

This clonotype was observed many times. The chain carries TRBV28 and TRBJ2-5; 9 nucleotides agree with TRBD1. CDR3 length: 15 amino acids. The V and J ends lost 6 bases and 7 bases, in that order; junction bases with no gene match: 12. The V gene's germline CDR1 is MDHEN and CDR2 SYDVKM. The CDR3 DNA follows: TGTGCCAGCAGCAATCCGGGACAGGGTGGTGGGACCCAGTACTTC. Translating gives CASSNPGQGGGTQYF.

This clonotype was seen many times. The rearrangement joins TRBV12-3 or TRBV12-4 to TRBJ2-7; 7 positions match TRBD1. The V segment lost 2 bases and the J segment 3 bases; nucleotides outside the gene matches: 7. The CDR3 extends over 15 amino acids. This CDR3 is CASSLLDRAGYEQYF. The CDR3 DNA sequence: TGTGCCAGCAGTTTATTAGACAGGGCGGGCTACGAGCAGTACTTC.

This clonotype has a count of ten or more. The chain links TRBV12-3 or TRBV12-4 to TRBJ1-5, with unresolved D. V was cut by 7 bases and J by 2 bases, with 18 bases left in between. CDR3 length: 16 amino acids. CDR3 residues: CASTPPGPRGNQPQHF. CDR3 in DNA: TGTGCCAGCACCCCCCCAGGACCCCGGGGCAATCAGCCCCAGCATTTT.

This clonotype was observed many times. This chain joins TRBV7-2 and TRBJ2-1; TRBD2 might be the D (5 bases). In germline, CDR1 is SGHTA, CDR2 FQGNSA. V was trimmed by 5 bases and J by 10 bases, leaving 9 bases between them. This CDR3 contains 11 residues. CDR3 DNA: TGTGCCAGCAGCCCTCTAGCAGAGCAGTTCTTC. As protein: CASSPLAEQFF.

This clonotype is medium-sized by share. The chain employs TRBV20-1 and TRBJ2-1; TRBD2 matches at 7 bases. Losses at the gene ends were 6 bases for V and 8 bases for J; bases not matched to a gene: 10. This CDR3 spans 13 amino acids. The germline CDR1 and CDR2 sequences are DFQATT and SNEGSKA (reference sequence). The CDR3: CSACGLVVYEQFF. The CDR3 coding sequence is TGCAGTGCGTGTGGACTAGTTGTGTATGAGCAGTTCTTC.

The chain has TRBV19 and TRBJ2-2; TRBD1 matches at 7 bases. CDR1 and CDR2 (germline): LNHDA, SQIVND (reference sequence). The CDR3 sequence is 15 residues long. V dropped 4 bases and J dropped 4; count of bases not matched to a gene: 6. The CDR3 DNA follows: TGTGCCAGTAGTACACAGGGGACGGGCACCGGGGAGCTGTTTTTT. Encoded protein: CASSTQGTGTGELFF.

The DNA of the CDR3 is TGTGCCAGCAGCTCCCTGAGCCTAGCCGGCGAGCAGTACGTC. Its protein is CASSSLSLAGEQYV. V gene TRBV7-2 combines with J gene TRBJ2-7; the D gene is possibly TRBD2 (5 bases). Trimming took 4 bases from V and 6 from J, leaving 16 bases between them. Germline values: CDR1 SGHTA, CDR2 FQGNSA. The CDR3 is 14 residues long.

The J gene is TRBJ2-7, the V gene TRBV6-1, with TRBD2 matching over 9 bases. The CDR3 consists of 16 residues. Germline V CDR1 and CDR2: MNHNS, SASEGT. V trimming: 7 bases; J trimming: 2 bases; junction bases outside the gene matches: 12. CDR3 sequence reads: CASTSGSGSFAYEQYV. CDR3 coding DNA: TGTGCCAGCACCTCCGGTAGCGGGAGTTTCGCCTACGAGCAGTACGTC.

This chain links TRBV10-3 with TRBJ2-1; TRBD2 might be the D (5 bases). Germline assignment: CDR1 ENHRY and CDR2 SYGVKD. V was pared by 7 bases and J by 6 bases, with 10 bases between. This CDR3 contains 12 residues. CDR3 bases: TGTGCCATCAACGGGGAAGGCAATGAGCAGTTCTTC. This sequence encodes CAINGEGNEQFF.

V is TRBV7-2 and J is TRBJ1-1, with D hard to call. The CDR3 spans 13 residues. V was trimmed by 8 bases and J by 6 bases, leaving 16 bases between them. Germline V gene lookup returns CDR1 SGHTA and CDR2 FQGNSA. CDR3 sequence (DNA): TGTGCCAGCGCTAGGCAGGTATACTCTGAAGCTTTCTTT. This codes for CASARQVYSEAFF.

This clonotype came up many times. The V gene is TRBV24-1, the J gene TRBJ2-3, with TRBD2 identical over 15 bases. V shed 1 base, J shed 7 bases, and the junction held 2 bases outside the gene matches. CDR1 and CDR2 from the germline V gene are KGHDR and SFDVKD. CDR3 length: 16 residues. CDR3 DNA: TGTGCCACCAGTGATTTTGGGACTAGCGGGAGGAATACGCAGTATTTT. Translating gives CATSDFGTSGRNTQYF.

This CDR3 reads CSVEDKLQGYEQYF. The DNA of the CDR3 is TGCAGCGTTGAAGATAAGTTGCAGGGCTACGAGCAGTACTTC. The chain employs TRBV29-1 and TRBJ2-7; TRBD1 might be the D (5 bases). V shed 0 bases and J shed 3 bases, with 12 bases lying between them. The CDR3 covers 14 residues. Germline loops: CDR1 SQVTM, CDR2 ANQGSEA.

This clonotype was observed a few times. The CDR3 here is CACRNPGLSYEQYF. DNA of the CDR3: TGTGCCTGCCGAAACCCGGGGCTCTCCTACGAGCAGTACTTC. V usage is TRBV7-2 and J usage is TRBJ2-7; D tentatively reads TRBD1 or TRBD2 (5 bases each). Germline V lookup: CDR1 SGHTA, CDR2 FQGNSA. CDR3 length: 14 amino acids. V lost 11 bases and J 0 bases, leaving 17 bases between the germline ends.

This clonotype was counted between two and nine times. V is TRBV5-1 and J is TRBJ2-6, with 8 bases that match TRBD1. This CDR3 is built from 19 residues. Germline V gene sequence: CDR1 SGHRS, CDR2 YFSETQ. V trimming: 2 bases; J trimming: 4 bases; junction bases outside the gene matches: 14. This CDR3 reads CASSLMQGALGSGANVLTF. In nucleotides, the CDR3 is TGCGCCAGCAGCTTAATGCAGGGGGCGTTAGGGTCCGGGGCCAACGTCCTGACTTTC.